This T cell receptor beta chain was sequenced in a study of CD8 T cells in ankylosing spondylitis. Findings and caveats of the study: In ankylosing spondylitis blood, a motif of seven or eight highly homologous TCR beta variants appeared characteristic. Matched ankylosing spondylitis synovial fluid reportedly showed significant enrichment of disease-linked clones.

V lost 2 bases and J lost 1; bases outside the gene matches: 3. Germline CDR1 and CDR2: SGDLS and YYNGEE. This CDR3 spans 15 amino acids. The sample holds a few counts of this clonotype. What it binds is not known. As the method for making TCR beta libraries, quantitative 5'-RACE with molecular barcodes was used. TCRdb itself ran the 5' RACE reads through MiXCR, one entry per CDR3 protein. The sample includes about 840,000 distinct CDR3 sequences, 12% of them seen just once. The chain uses TRBV9 and TRBJ1-1; TRBD1 aligns across 9 bases. The clonotype originates from a male donor with ankylosing spondylitis. Sequenced input: blood, either unsorted or a sorted T cell fraction (not recorded which). CDR3 in amino acids: CASSVTGGWNTEAFF. The CDR3 nucleotides read TGTGCCAGCAGCGTCACAGGGGGCTGGAACACTGAAGCTTTCTTT.